The 26 T cell receptor beta chains below all came from one sample that was sequenced in a study of blood T cell repertoires in COVID-19. The assay was immunoSEQ multiplex PCR, and TCRdb's table has in-frame clones only and misses some. The repertoire has approximately 150,000 clones, 75% to 85% of them found once; the top ten carry 6%. The material sequenced was PBMCs or T cells enriched from blood (not recorded which). All receptors derive from a middle-aged man who had recovered from COVID-19.

This chain joins TRBV12-5 and TRBJ2-2, with a tentative D call TRBD1 (7 bases). Deletions cut 0 bases from V and 6 bases from J, with 11 bases between. The germline CDR1 and CDR2 sequences are LGHNT and FRNRAP. CDR3 length: 15 amino acids. The CDR3 DNA reads TGTGCTAGTGGTTTGGTGGTCAGGGGGGCCGGGGAGCTGTTTTTT. This codes for CASGLVVRGAGELFF.

The chain employs TRBV15 and TRBJ1-1, with D unresolved. The CDR3 extends over 11 amino acids. V dropped 5 bases and J dropped 9 bases, with 10 bases sitting between them. Germline V CDR1 and CDR2: LNHNV, YYDKDF (reference sequence). The CDR3 is CATSGTTQAFF. The CDR3 nucleotides are TGTGCCACCAGCGGCACTACCCAAGCTTTCTTT.

V is TRBV4-2 and J is TRBJ2-3, with TRBD2 identical over 8 bases. Losses at the gene ends were 1 base for V and 6 bases for J; bases not matched to a gene: 9. The CDR3 consists of 16 residues. Per germline, CDR1 LGHNA and CDR2 YNFKEQ. CDR3 residues: CASSQGSSGGQDTQYF. For the CDR3, the DNA is TGTGCCAGCAGCCAAGGCTCGAGCGGGGGCCAGGATACGCAGTATTTT.

The chain is built from TRBV24-1 and TRBJ2-6, with 10 bases that match TRBD1. Germline-derived CDR1 and CDR2 are KGHDR and SFDVKD. CDR3 length: 19 residues. V trimming: 7 bases; J trimming: 0 bases; junction bases outside the gene matches: 11. The chain's CDR3 is CATSPARDRGNSGANVLTF. In nucleotides, the CDR3 is TGTGCCACCAGCCCAGCCAGGGACAGGGGTAACTCTGGGGCCAACGTCCTGACTTTC.

The rearrangement joins TRBV7-9 to TRBJ1-2; D is perhaps TRBD1 (5 bases). The germline V gene encodes CDR1 SEHNR and CDR2 FQNEAQ (reference sequence). This CDR3 comprises 14 residues. Trimming took off 7 bases at V and 4 bases at J, with 16 bases between the two ends. CDR3 sequence: CASTHRQRGYGYTF. In DNA form, the CDR3 reads TGTGCCAGCACCCACCGACAAAGGGGCTATGGCTACACCTTC.

V and J are TRBV21-1 and TRBJ2-5; TRBD1 reflects the table's D call only, with no check against the DNA. TRBV21-1 is marked as a pseudogene. CDR3 length: 16 amino acids. In nucleotides, the CDR3 is TGTGCCAGCGGTAATTCCAGGGGGCGACCCCAAGAGACCCAGTACTTC. Translation: CASGNSRGRPQETQYF.

V gene TRBV5-4 combines with J gene TRBJ1-1, with D possibly being TRBD1 (6 bases). Trimming removed 2 bases from V and 3 bases from J, with 11 bases in between. Germline-derived CDR1 and CDR2 are SGHNT and YYREEE (reference sequence). CDR3 length: 14 amino acids. The CDR3 nucleotides are TGTGCCAGCAGCTTACAGGGTGGGCACACTGAAGCTTTCTTT. Its protein product is CASSLQGGHTEAFF.

This clone was observed once. The chain uses TRBV4-2 and TRBJ2-1, with a possible D match to TRBD1 (6 bases). Germline loops: CDR1 LGHNA, CDR2 YNFKEQ. This CDR3 spans 13 amino acids. Trimming left V 2 bases short and J 10 bases short, with 12 bases between. In DNA form, the CDR3 reads TGTGCCAGCAGCCAAAACTTAGGGGGAGAGCAGTTCTTC. Residues: CASSQNLGGEQFF.

The J gene is TRBJ2-7, the V gene TRBV28, with 10 bases lining up with TRBD1. The CDR3 loop spans 13 amino acids. Germline loops: CDR1 MDHEN, CDR2 SYDVKM. V was pared by 5 bases and J by 6 bases, with 4 bases of the junction left unmatched. The CDR3 sequence: CASSRQGAAEQYV. DNA of the CDR3: TGTGCCAGCAGTCGACAGGGGGCGGCCGAGCAGTACGTC.

The genes are TRBV19 and TRBJ2-1; tentative D call: TRBD1 (6 bases). V dropped 5 bases and J dropped 9 bases, with 11 bases sitting between them. Germline loops: CDR1 LNHDA, CDR2 SQIVND (reference sequence). This CDR3 comprises 12 residues. The CDR3 bases are TGTGCCAGTAGTCTACGCAGGGGTGAGCAGTTCTTC. It codes for CASSLRRGEQFF. The full variable domain, in which reference TRBV19 and TRBJ2-1 provide the parts outside the CDR3, is DGGITQSPKYLFRKEGQNVTLSCEQNLNHDAMYWYRQDPGQGLRLIYYSQIVNDFQKGDIAEGYSVSREKKESFPLTVTSAQKNPTAFYLCASSLRRGEQFFGPGTRLTVL.

This chain links TRBV5-1 with TRBJ1-6; D remains ambiguous. The CDR3 extends over 14 amino acids. V was trimmed by 0 bases and J by 7 bases, leaving 8 bases between them. Germline CDR1 and CDR2: SGHRS and YFSETQ. The CDR3 region is CASSLGDTNSPLHF. The DNA for the CDR3 is TGCGCCAGCAGCTTGGGAGATACCAATTCACCCCTCCACTTT.

This sequence joins TRBV5-6 and TRBJ1-3; no clear D gene. Germline loops: CDR1 SGHDT, CDR2 YYEEEE. Trimming took 1 base from V and 0 from J, leaving 8 bases between them. The CDR3 is made up of 15 amino acids. CDR3 amino acids: CASSLKTASGNTIYF. DNA of the CDR3: TGTGCCAGCAGCTTGAAAACAGCCTCTGGAAACACCATATATTTT.

This clone has a handful of counts. The V gene is TRBV5-1, the J gene TRBJ2-3; TRBD2 agrees at 7 bases. The trim removed 0 bases at V and 2 bases at J, leaving 6 bases unmatched. Looked up from germline, CDR1 is SGHRS and CDR2 is YFSETQ. There are 16 residues in the CDR3. The CDR3 is CASSLAETSTTDTQYF. The CDR3, as DNA: TGCGCCAGCAGCTTGGCCGAGACTAGCACCACAGATACGCAGTATTTT.

The chain uses TRBV27 and TRBJ2-7, with 12 bases matching TRBD2. The V gene's germline CDR1 is MNHEY and CDR2 SMNVEV (reference sequence). Losses at the gene ends were 2 bases for V and 9 bases for J; bases not matched to a gene: 5. The CDR3 loop spans 14 amino acids. The CDR3 DNA follows: TGTGCCAGCAGTTTACCGGGACTAGCGGGTGTGCAGTACTTC. Translating gives CASSLPGLAGVQYF.

This chain connects TRBV7-9 to TRBJ2-1; D is uncertain. Germline V gene data show CDR1 as SEHNR and CDR2 as FQNEAQ (reference sequence). This CDR3 is built from 12 residues. The ends were cut back, 6 bases at V and 7 bases at J, with 10 bases in the middle. CDR3 nucleotide sequence: TGTGCCAGCAGGTCTCGAGTAAATGAGCAGTTCTTC. Protein: CASRSRVNEQFF. Looking up the rest from reference TRBV7-9 and TRBJ2-1 gives the full variable domain: DTGVSQNPRHKITKRGQNVTFRCDPISEHNRLYWYRQTLGQGPEFLTYFQNEAQLEKSRLLSDRFSAERPKGSFSTLEIQRTEQGDSAMYLCASRSRVNEQFFGPGTRLTVL.

Here the CDR3 reads CASNSLGGTNEKLFF. The CDR3 DNA reads as TGTGCCAGCAACTCCCTCGGGGGAACTAATGAAAAACTGTTTTTT. V usage is TRBV9 and J usage is TRBJ1-4, with a tentative D call TRBD1 (5 bases). The CDR3 is made up of 15 amino acids. V gave up 6 bases and J gave up 1 base, with 13 bases separating them. Germline loops: CDR1 SGDLS, CDR2 YYNGEE.

This clone turned up a few times. V is TRBV3-1 (or the pseudogene TRBV3-2) and J is TRBJ2-5; 15 bases agree with TRBD2. J lost 2 bases, V lost 4 bases, and 11 bases had no gene match. The CDR3 extends over 19 amino acids. The germline V gene has CDR1 LGHDT and CDR2 YNNKEL (reference sequence). DNA for the CDR3: TGTGCCAGCAGCCCAGCCCCCGGGACTAGCGGGGGGTGGCAAGAGACCCAGTACTTC. The encoded protein is CASSPAPGTSGGWQETQYF.

V usage is TRBV7-8 and J usage is TRBJ1-1; no clear D. From germline, CDR1 is SGHVS and CDR2 FQNEAQ. V was cut by 5 bases and J by 5 bases, with 9 bases left in between. This CDR3 region has 12 residues. The DNA of the CDR3 is TGTGCCAGCAGCCCGTACAGTACTGAAGCTTTCTTT. Its protein product is CASSPYSTEAFF.

J is TRBJ1-1 and V is TRBV6-1, with D possibly matching TRBD1 (6 bases). This CDR3 has 15 residues. Deletions cut 2 bases from V and 7 bases from J, with 17 bases between. Looked up from germline, CDR1 is MNHNS and CDR2 is SASEGT. The CDR3 coding sequence is TGTGCCAGCAGTGAACAACAACAGGGCAGGTTTGAAGCTTTCTTT. It translates to CASSEQQQGRFEAFF.

This chain links TRBV13 with TRBJ1-6; the match to TRBD1 covers 7 bases. Trimming removed 1 base from V and 7 bases from J; junction bases left unmatched: 1. The V gene's germline CDR1 is PRHDT and CDR2 FYEKMQ (reference sequence). The CDR3 length is 14 residues. Here the CDR3 DNA reads TGTGCCAGCAGCTTAGCAGGGGGAAATTCACCCCTCCACTTT. Its translation is CASSLAGGNSPLHF.

The table lists this clone with a few counts. CDR3 amino acids: CASSALTSGALNTGELFF. In DNA, the CDR3 is TGTGCCAGCAGCGCCTTGACTAGCGGGGCGCTGAACACCGGGGAGCTGTTTTTT. The V call is TRBV9, the J call TRBJ2-2; TRBD2 aligns across 11 bases. V was clipped by 3 bases and J by 1 base; unmatched bases: 8. CDR3 length: 18 amino acids. Germline loops: CDR1 SGDLS, CDR2 YYNGEE.

The chain has TRBV5-1 and TRBJ2-5; TRBD1 might be the D (5 bases). V lost 4 bases and J 4 bases, leaving 11 bases between the germline ends. Germline-derived CDR1 and CDR2 are SGHRS and YFSETQ. The CDR3 covers 13 residues. CDR3 amino acids: CASSPDNGETQYF. For the CDR3, the DNA is TGCGCCAGCAGCCCGGACAATGGAGAGACCCAGTACTTC.

This chain connects TRBV5-1 to TRBJ2-7, with D possibly TRBD1 on 6 matching bases. Per germline, CDR1 SGHRS and CDR2 YFSETQ. V shed 4 bases and J shed 3 bases, with 20 bases lying between them. The CDR3 extends over 16 amino acids. CDR3 bases: TGCGCCAGCAGCCTGGGTCTCGGCTACAGGGTCTACGAGCAGTACTTC. It is translated as CASSLGLGYRVYEQYF.

J is TRBJ2-3 and V is TRBV11-2, with D perhaps matching TRBD2 (5 bases). The CDR3 is 15 residues long. Trimming took 5 bases from V and 0 from J, leaving 12 bases between them. The germline CDR1 and CDR2 sequences are SGHAT and FQNNGV. CDR3 bases: TGTGCCAGCAGCACTGGACTGGGGAGCACAGATACGCAGTATTTT. Its protein is CASSTGLGSTDTQYF.

The chain carries TRBV4-2 and TRBJ1-3, with 7 positions matching TRBD1. The CDR3 covers 17 residues. The V segment lost 4 bases and the J segment 4 bases; nucleotides outside the gene matches: 13. CDR1 LGHNA and CDR2 YNFKEQ come from the germline V gene. The CDR3 reads CASSRIGDRAYGNTIYF. DNA of the CDR3: TGTGCCAGCAGCCGAATCGGAGACAGGGCTTACGGAAACACCATATATTTT.

V gene TRBV18 combines with J gene TRBJ1-5; a weak D match, TRBD1 (6 bases). Looked up from germline, CDR1 is KGHSH and CDR2 is LQKENI. Trimming shortened V by 6 bases and J by 2 bases, and 23 bases separated the two germline ends. CDR3 length equals 18 residues. The CDR3 is CASSESGQSDYGNQPQHF. CDR3 coding DNA: TGTGCCAGCTCCGAATCCGGACAGTCTGACTACGGCAATCAGCCCCAGCATTTT.